Listed here are 14 T cell receptor beta chains from one sample, sequenced in a study of blood T cell repertoires in COVID-19. TCRdb's copy holds only in-frame clones and misses some; the assay was immunoSEQ multiplex PCR. This table holds some 190,000 clones, 80% found once. Input material: PBMCs or T cells enriched from blood (not recorded which). All receptors come from a man aged 25 to 40 with acute COVID-19.

The chain is built from TRBV28 and TRBJ1-2, with D possibly TRBD1 on 5 matching bases. There are 13 residues in the CDR3. CDR1 MDHEN and CDR2 SYDVKM come from the germline V gene. Trimming took off 7 bases at V and 4 bases at J, with 13 bases between the two ends. DNA of the CDR3: TGTGCCAGCAAGACGGGGGAGCCCTATGGCTACACCTTC. Protein sequence: CASKTGEPYGYTF.

This clone has more than one count but fewer than ten. The CDR3 nucleotides read TGTGCCAGCAGCTTGGCCGTTCGACAGGGTAGTTATGGCTACACCTTC. It codes for CASSLAVRQGSYGYTF. The rearrangement uses TRBV5-4 and TRBJ1-2; 7 bases line up with TRBD1. From germline, CDR1 is SGHNT and CDR2 YYREEE (reference sequence). The CDR3 has 16 residues. V lost 0 bases, J lost 5 bases, and 10 bases stayed unmatched.

CDR3 residues: CASTSGGTSETQYF. The CDR3 DNA follows: TGCGCCAGCACTAGCGGGGGGACTTCAGAGACCCAGTACTTC. The chain has TRBV5-1 and TRBJ2-5, with TRBD2 matching 11 bases. The V gene's germline CDR1 is SGHRS and CDR2 YFSETQ. The V and J ends lost 6 bases and 4 bases, in that order; junction bases with no gene match: 5. There are 14 residues in the CDR3.

This clone showed up just once. The chain couples TRBV12-3 or TRBV12-4 to TRBJ1-1; D possibly corresponds to TRBD1 (6 bases). The CDR3 spans 12 residues. Trimming cost V 9 bases and J 4 bases, with 12 bases left between them. CDR3 loop: CASTLTGTEAFF. For the CDR3, the DNA is TGTGCCAGTACACTGACAGGCACTGAAGCTTTCTTT.

The chain links TRBV6-6 to TRBJ2-3, with 11 bases lining up with TRBD1. CDR1 is MNHNY and CDR2 is SVGAGI in the germline V gene (reference sequence). The CDR3 spans 16 residues. The V gene end was trimmed by 4 bases and the J gene end by 7 bases; junction bases not matched to a gene: 10. The CDR3 is CASSSLGQGARYTQYF. DNA of the CDR3: TGTGCCAGCAGTTCCCTCGGACAGGGGGCGCGATATACGCAGTATTTT.

The chain recombines TRBV6-1 with TRBJ1-1, with no clear D. The CDR3 has 11 amino acids. Trimming took off 2 bases at V and 6 bases at J, with 4 bases between the two ends. Germline V lookup: CDR1 MNHNS, CDR2 SASEGT. CDR3: CASSELAEAFF. The CDR3 DNA reads TGTGCCAGCAGTGAATTAGCTGAAGCTTTCTTT.

The rearrangement uses TRBV5-4 and TRBJ1-1; D gene uncertain. V lost 0 bases and J 7 bases, leaving 10 bases between the germline ends. The CDR3 runs to 13 residues. Germline V gene lookup returns CDR1 SGHNT and CDR2 YYREEE (reference sequence). The CDR3 nucleotides are TGTGCCAGCAGCTTGGCGGGTTTCGGTGAAGCTTTCTTT. Amino acids: CASSLAGFGEAFF. Complete variable domain (other parts from reference TRBV5-4 and TRBJ1-1): ETGVTQSPTHLIKTRGQQVTLRCSSQSGHNTVSWYQQALGQGPQFIFQYYREEENGRGNFPPRFSGLQFPNYSSELNVNALELDDSALYLCASSLAGFGEAFFGQGTRLTVV.

The chain recombines TRBV7-3 with TRBJ1-5; D is possibly TRBD1 (5 bases). Trimming removed 5 bases from V and 4 bases from J, with 12 bases in between. This CDR3 has 14 amino acids. Germline CDR1 SGHTA, CDR2 FQGTGA. CDR3 protein: CASSQSGGNQPQHF. The CDR3 DNA reads TGTGCCAGCAGCCAATCCGGGGGGAATCAGCCCCAGCATTTT.

The chain employs TRBV3-1 (or the pseudogene TRBV3-2) and TRBJ1-3; D is possibly TRBD1 (6 bases). The CDR3 length is 17 residues. The V gene lost 5 bases and the J gene lost 0 bases, with 17 bases spanning the gap. Germline values: CDR1 LGHDT, CDR2 YNNKEL (reference sequence). The CDR3 sequence: CASSEIWDTASGNTIYF. In nucleotides, the CDR3 is TGTGCCAGCAGCGAAATTTGGGACACGGCCTCTGGAAACACCATATATTTT.

The V call is TRBV7-9, the J call TRBJ1-4; D not resolved. The CDR3 totals 13 residues. Germline lookup yields CDR1 SEHNR and CDR2 FQNEAQ (reference sequence). V was cut by 1 base and J by 4 bases, with 4 bases left in between. The CDR3 bases are TGTGCCAGCAGCTTAGACAGTAATGAAAAACTGTTTTTT. Encoded protein: CASSLDSNEKLFF.

V gene TRBV30 combines with J gene TRBJ1-2; 11 bases align to TRBD1. Looked up from germline, CDR1 is GTSNPN and CDR2 is SVGIG (reference sequence). V trimming: 4 bases; J trimming: 3 bases; junction bases outside the gene matches: 4. The CDR3 spans 14 residues. The CDR3 nucleotides read TGTGCCTGGATCGGGACAGGGGGATACTATGGCTACACCTTC. Protein product: CAWIGTGGYYGYTF. The variable domain in full, with the rest retrieved from reference TRBV30 and TRBJ1-2, is SQTIHQWPATLVQPVGSPLSLECTVEGTSNPNLYWYRQAAGRGLQLLFYSVGIGQISSEVPQNLSASRPQDRQFILSSKKLLLSDSGFYLCAWIGTGGYYGYTFGSGTRLTVV.

The chain recombines TRBV28 with TRBJ1-2, with D possibly matching TRBD1 (6 bases). Germline CDR1 MDHEN, CDR2 SYDVKM. Trimming cost V 3 bases and J 3 bases, with 11 bases left between them. The CDR3 covers 14 residues. CDR3 in amino acids: CASSLGGGHYGYTF. The CDR3 coding sequence is TGTGCCAGCAGTTTGGGAGGGGGACACTATGGCTACACCTTC.

This chain links TRBV5-4 with TRBJ2-5; TRBD1 aligns across 10 bases. Germline loops: CDR1 SGHNT, CDR2 YYREEE (reference sequence). The V gene end was trimmed by 3 bases and the J gene end by 5 bases; junction bases not matched to a gene: 4. The CDR3 loop spans 14 amino acids. CDR3 sequence reads: CASSSTGGEETQYF. The CDR3 DNA follows: TGTGCCAGCAGCTCGACAGGGGGCGAGGAGACCCAGTACTTC.

The chain has TRBV2 and TRBJ2-1; D perhaps matches TRBD1 (5 bases). From germline, CDR1 is SNHLY and CDR2 FYNNEI. The CDR3 is 12 amino acids. The CDR3 coding sequence is TGTGCTAGGGGAATTTCCTACAATGAGCAGTTCTTC. Protein product: CARGISYNEQFF.